This T cell receptor (beta chain) originates from a study of T cell changes during pregnancy in multiple sclerosis. This table comes from immunoSEQ multiplex PCR, and its TCRdb copy is limited to in-frame clones, with some not included. Of roughly 100,000 clones in the sample, roughly 92% were seen once. Trimming stripped 0 bases from V and 7 bases from J, with 4 bases between. Germline loops: CDR1 ENHRY, CDR2 SYGVKD. This CDR3 is 12 amino acids long. The rearrangement links TRBV10-3 to TRBJ2-1; the D is unclear. The specimen was peripheral blood, collected after pregnancy. The sequence was collected from a female donor with multiple sclerosis, enrolled in a pregnancy study. CDR3 region: CAISESKNEQFF. The CDR3 DNA is TGTGCCATCAGTGAGTCTAAAAATGAGCAGTTCTTC.